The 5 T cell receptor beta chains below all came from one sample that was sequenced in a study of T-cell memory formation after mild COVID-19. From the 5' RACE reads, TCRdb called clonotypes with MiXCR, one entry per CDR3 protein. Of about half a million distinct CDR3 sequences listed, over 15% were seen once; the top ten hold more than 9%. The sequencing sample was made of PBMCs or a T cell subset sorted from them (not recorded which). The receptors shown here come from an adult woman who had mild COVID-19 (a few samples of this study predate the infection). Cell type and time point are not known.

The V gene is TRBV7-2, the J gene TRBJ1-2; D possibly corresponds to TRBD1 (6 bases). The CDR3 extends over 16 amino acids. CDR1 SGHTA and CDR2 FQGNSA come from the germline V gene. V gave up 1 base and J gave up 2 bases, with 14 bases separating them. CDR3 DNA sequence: TGTGCCAGCAGCTTAGATGTGACAGGATGGAACTATGGCTACACCTTC. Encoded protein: CASSLDVTGWNYGYTF.

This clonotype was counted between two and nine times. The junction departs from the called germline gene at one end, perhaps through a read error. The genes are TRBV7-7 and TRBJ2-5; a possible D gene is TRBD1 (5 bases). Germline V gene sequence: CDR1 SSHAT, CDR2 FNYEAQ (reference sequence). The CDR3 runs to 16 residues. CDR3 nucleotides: TGTGCTAGCAGCTTAGGGGCCCCTCTGGGTCAAGAGACCCAGTACTTC. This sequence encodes CASSLGAPLGQETQYF.

The CDR3 DNA is TGTGCCAGCAGTTACCCAGGACAAGCCTACGAGCAGTACTTC. It yields the protein CASSYPGQAYEQYF. The chain links TRBV27 to TRBJ2-7, with TRBD1 as a possible D gene (5 bases). Trimming shortened V by 4 bases and J by 2 bases, and 12 bases separated the two germline ends. The germline V gene has CDR1 MNHEY and CDR2 SMNVEV (reference sequence). The CDR3 sequence is 14 residues long.

CDR3 DNA sequence: TGTGCCAGCAGCCAGGGGGGGGGCCGAGATACGCAGTATTTT. Its protein is CASSQGGGRDTQYF. This sequence joins TRBV7-2 and TRBJ2-3, with D perhaps assigned TRBD1 or TRBD2 (7 bases each). CDR3 length equals 14 residues. Trimming took off 5 bases at V and 5 bases at J, with 14 bases between the two ends. Germline V lookup: CDR1 SGHTA, CDR2 FQGNSA.

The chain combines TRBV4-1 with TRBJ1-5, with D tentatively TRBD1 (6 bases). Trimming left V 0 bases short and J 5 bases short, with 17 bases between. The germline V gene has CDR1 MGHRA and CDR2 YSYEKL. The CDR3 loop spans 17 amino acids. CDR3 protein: CASSQDSPSRGDQPQHF. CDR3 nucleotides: TGCGCCAGCAGCCAAGATTCCCCAAGCAGGGGAGATCAGCCCCAGCATTTT.